These 8 T cell receptor beta chains share one sample of origin, sequenced in a study of blood T cells in healthy people across ages. Primed by a sample-barcoded 5' primer and a J-beta primer mix, a second PCR proceeded for roughly 7 to 12 cycles. TCRdb fed the 5' RACE reads into MiXCR, producing one record per CDR3 protein. In the table there are fewer than 900,000 distinct CDR3 sequences, roughly 43% of which are singletons. Sample: blood. The source is a woman aged 60 to 75 in good health.

The chain recombines TRBV6-5 with TRBJ2-1; D unclear. CDR1 is MNHEY, CDR2 SVGAGI, per germline. The CDR3 runs 16 residues. Trimming shortened V by 2 bases and J by 1 base, and 12 bases separated the two germline ends. DNA for the CDR3: TGTGCCAGCAGTTACACGGACGGGCTGTCCTACAATGAGCAGTTCTTC. The encoded protein is CASSYTDGLSYNEQFF.

As regards this clonotype: Given a much more abundant clone one base away, this may be a read error. The chain carries TRBV3-1 and TRBJ2-6; perhaps TRBD1 as D (5 bases). The CDR3 is 15 residues long. The V gene's germline CDR1 is LGHDT and CDR2 YNNKEL (reference sequence). The CDR3 nucleotides are TGTGCCAGCAGCCAAAGGCCCTCTGGGGCCAACGTCCCGACTTTC. This codes for CASSQRPSGANVPTF.

There are many counts of this clonotype. J is TRBJ2-1 and V is TRBV3-1; possible D gene TRBD2, 5 bases. CDR1 and CDR2 (germline): LGHDT, YNNKEL (reference sequence). V was cut by 0 bases and J by 11 bases, with 17 bases left in between. The CDR3 contains 15 residues. Written as DNA, the CDR3 is TGTGCCAGCAGCCAAGATACTCTAGCCGTACCCCAGCAGTTCTTC. Its protein is CASSQDTLAVPQQFF.

This clonotype was counted at least ten times. The chain employs TRBV5-1 and TRBJ2-7, with TRBD2 matching over 10 bases. CDR1 SGHRS and CDR2 YFSETQ come from the germline V gene. The CDR3 loop spans 15 amino acids. V was pared by 0 bases and J by 6 bases, with 6 bases of the junction left unmatched. For the CDR3, the DNA is TGCGCCAGCAGCTTGGCCGGGACTAGCGTCGGCGAGCAGTACTTC. Translated, it gives CASSLAGTSVGEQYF.

This clonotype came up a few times. The V call is TRBV7-2, the J call TRBJ2-7; no clear D. The CDR3 spans 13 residues. Trimming pared 5 bases from V and 7 bases from J, leaving 15 bases between. Germline CDR1 is SGHTA and CDR2 is FQGNSA. This chain's CDR3 is CASSAGSHLEQYF. The DNA of the CDR3 is TGTGCCAGCAGCGCCGGTAGCCACCTGGAGCAGTACTTC.

The J gene is TRBJ1-6, the V gene TRBV20-1, with 7 bases aligning to TRBD1. With 3 bases clipped from V and 10 bases from J, the junction kept 6 bases outside the gene matches. CDR3 length: 13 amino acids. Germline V gene sequence: CDR1 DFQATT, CDR2 SNEGSKA (reference sequence). CDR3 nucleotide sequence: TGCAGTGCTAGGCTCCGACAGGGATCACCCCTCCACTTT. It specifies CSARLRQGSPLHF.

This clonotype came up a few times. The V gene is TRBV7-2, the J gene TRBJ2-1; 13 nucleotides match TRBD2. J was trimmed by 0 bases and V by 3 bases; bases with no gene match: 11. There are 20 residues in the CDR3. Germline CDR1 and CDR2: SGHTA and FQGNSA. CDR3 nucleotide sequence: TGTGCCAGCAGCTTCCCCGGGACTAGCGGGATAAAGATCTCCTACAATGAGCAGTTCTTC. Encoded protein: CASSFPGTSGIKISYNEQFF.

This clonotype was seen repeatedly, ten times or more. This chain uses TRBV6-2 or TRBV6-3 with TRBJ2-7; 7 bases align to TRBD2. V was clipped by 7 bases and J by 4 bases; unmatched bases: 13. The CDR3 totals 15 residues. The germline CDR1 and CDR2 sequences are MNHEY and SVGEGT. CDR3 loop: CASTHPVAGHYEQYF. CDR3 DNA: TGTGCCAGCACCCACCCGGTAGCGGGTCATTACGAGCAGTACTTC.